The rows below give T cell receptor beta chains drawn from one sample of a study of blood T cell repertoires in COVID-19. The table came from immunoSEQ multiplex PCR; TCRdb's copy has only in-frame clones and leaves some out. This sample has fewer than 250,000 clones, with about 82% found just once. Sequencing was done on a sample of peripheral blood. These receptors came from an elderly woman with COVID-19, enrolled during active disease. CDR3s include the opening cysteine and the closing phenylalanine or tryptophan. The D gene is left open where the match is weak.

cdr3_aa	cdr3_nt	v_call	j_call	cdr3_length	d_call
CASSTAPGTGKGTF	TGTGCCAGCAGCACTGCCCCCGGGACAGGGAAGGGCACCTTC	TRBV6-2/TRBV6-3	TRBJ1-2	14	TRBD1
CASSLSQTNTGELFF	TGTGCCAGCAGCTTATCGCAGACGAACACCGGGGAGCTGTTTTTT	TRBV7-2	TRBJ2-2	15	.
CASSSGAGLAYEQYF	TGCGCCAGCAGCTCTGGGGCGGGGTTGGCGTACGAGCAGTACTTC	TRBV5-1	TRBJ2-7	15	.
CASSQATGGGNSPLHF	TGCGCCAGCAGCCAAGCAACAGGGGGAGGTAATTCACCCCTCCACTTT	TRBV4-1	TRBJ1-6	16	TRBD1
CATRRTDLSNQPQHF	TGTGCCACCAGGAGGACAGACCTTAGCAATCAGCCCCAGCATTTT	TRBV15	TRBJ1-5	15	.
CASSLAGLAGVNEQFF	TGTGCCAGCAGCTTAGCCGGACTAGCGGGGGTGAATGAGCAGTTCTTC	TRBV7-2	TRBJ2-1	16	TRBD2
CASRRTGDSNQPQHF	TGTGCCAGTAGACGGACAGGGGATAGCAATCAGCCCCAGCATTTT	TRBV19	TRBJ1-5	15	TRBD1
CASTLAGGSTGELFF	TGTGCCAGTACACTAGCGGGGGGAAGCACCGGGGAGCTGTTTTTT	TRBV2	TRBJ2-2	15	TRBD2
CATTPGTAERTYEQYF	TGTGCCACCACTCCCGGGACAGCGGAAAGAACCTACGAGCAGTACTTC	TRBV24-1	TRBJ2-7	16	TRBD1
CASRWEGGGHQETQYF	TGCGCCAGCAGGTGGGAGGGTGGGGGGCACCAAGAGACCCAGTACTTC	TRBV10-1	TRBJ2-5	16	.